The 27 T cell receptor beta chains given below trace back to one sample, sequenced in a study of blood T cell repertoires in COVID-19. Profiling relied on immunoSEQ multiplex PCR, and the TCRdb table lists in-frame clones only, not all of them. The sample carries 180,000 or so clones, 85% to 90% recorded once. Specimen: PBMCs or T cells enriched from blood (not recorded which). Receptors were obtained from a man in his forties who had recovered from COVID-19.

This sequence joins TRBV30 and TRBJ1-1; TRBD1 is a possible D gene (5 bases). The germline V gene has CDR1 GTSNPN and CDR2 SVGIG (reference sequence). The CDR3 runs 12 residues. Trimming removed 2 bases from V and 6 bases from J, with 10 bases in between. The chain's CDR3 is CAWSPQGPEAFF. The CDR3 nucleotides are TGTGCCTGGAGTCCCCAGGGTCCTGAAGCTTTCTTT.

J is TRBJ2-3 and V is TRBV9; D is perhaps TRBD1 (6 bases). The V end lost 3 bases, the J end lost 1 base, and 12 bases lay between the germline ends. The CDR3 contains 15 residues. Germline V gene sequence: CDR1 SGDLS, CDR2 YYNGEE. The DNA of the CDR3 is TGTGCCAGCAGCGCACAGGGCAGTGGCACAGATACGCAGTATTTT. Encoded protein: CASSAQGSGTDTQYF.

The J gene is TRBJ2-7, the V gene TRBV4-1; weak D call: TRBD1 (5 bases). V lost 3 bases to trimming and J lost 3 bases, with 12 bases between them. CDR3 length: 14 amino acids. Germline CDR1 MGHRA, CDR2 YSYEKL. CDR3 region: CASSHATQGYEQYF. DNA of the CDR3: TGCGCCAGCAGCCACGCCACCCAGGGCTACGAGCAGTACTTC.

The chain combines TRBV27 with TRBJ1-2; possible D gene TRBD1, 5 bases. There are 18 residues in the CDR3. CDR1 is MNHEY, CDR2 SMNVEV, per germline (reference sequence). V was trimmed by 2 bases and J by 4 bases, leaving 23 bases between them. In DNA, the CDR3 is TGTGCCAGCAGTTTAAACGGGGCGCGGGGGGGGAGGCTCTATGGCTACACCTTC. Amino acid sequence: CASSLNGARGGRLYGYTF.

In nucleotides, the CDR3 is TGTGCCATCAGTGGCGCCGGGACAGTAGCCTACGAGCAGTACTTC. Translation gives CAISGAGTVAYEQYF. The rearrangement links TRBV10-3 to TRBJ2-7, with 7 bases identical to TRBD1. From germline, CDR1 is ENHRY and CDR2 SYGVKD. V lost 4 bases, J lost 2 bases, and 8 bases stayed unmatched. The CDR3 contains 15 residues.

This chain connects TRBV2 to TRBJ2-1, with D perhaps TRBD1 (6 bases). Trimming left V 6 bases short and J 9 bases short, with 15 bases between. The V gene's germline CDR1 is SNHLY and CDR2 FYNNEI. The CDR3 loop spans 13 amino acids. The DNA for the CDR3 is TGTGCCAGCAGCCCGGGCCCCAGGGGTGAGCAGTTCTTC. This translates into CASSPGPRGEQFF.

The CDR3 loop is CASTGGGGDYEQYF. CDR3 nucleotides: TGTGCCTCCACGGGCGGGGGAGGGGACTACGAGCAGTACTTC. This chain uses TRBV10-3 with TRBJ2-7, with TRBD2 identical over 7 bases. V was clipped by 11 bases and J by 3 bases; unmatched bases: 13. Per germline, CDR1 ENHRY and CDR2 SYGVKD. This CDR3 spans 14 amino acids.

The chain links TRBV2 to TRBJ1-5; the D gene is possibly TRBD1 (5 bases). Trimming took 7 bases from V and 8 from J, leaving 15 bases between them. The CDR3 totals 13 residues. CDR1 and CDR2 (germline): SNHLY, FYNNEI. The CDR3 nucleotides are TGTGCCAGCAAGGGGTTCATTCCGGAGCCCCAGCATTTT. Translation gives CASKGFIPEPQHF.

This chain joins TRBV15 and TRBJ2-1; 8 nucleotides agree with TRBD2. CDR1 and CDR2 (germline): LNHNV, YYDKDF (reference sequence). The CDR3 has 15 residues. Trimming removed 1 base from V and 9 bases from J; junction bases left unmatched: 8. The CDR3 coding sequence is TGTGCCACCAGCAGAGTAACTAGCGGAGTAGGTGAGCAGTTCTTC. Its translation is CATSRVTSGVGEQFF.

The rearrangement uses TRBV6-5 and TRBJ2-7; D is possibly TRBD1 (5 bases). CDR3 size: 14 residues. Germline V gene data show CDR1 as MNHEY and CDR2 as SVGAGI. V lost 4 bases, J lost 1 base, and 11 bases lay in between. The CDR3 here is CASSSRDRSYEQYF. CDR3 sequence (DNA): TGTGCCAGCAGTTCACGAGACAGATCCTACGAGCAGTACTTC.

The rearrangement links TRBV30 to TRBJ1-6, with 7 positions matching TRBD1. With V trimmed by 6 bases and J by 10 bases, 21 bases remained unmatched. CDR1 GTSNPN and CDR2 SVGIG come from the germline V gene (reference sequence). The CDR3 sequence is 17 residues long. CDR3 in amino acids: CACPRGKGGSVYSPLHF. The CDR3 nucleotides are TGTGCCTGCCCGCGCGGGAAAGGGGGCTCGGTTTACTCACCCCTCCACTTT.

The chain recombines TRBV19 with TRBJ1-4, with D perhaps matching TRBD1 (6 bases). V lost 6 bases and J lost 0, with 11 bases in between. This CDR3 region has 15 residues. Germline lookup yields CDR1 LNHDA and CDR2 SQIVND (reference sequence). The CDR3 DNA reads TGTGCCAGTAGAACAGGGTCTGCAACTAATGAAAAACTGTTTTTT. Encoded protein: CASRTGSATNEKLFF.

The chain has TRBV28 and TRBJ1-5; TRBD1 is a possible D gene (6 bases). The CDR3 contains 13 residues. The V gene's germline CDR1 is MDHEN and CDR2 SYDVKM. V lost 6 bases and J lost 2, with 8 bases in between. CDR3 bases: TGTGCCAGCAGCCGGACAGGCAATCAGCCCCAGCATTTT. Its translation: CASSRTGNQPQHF.

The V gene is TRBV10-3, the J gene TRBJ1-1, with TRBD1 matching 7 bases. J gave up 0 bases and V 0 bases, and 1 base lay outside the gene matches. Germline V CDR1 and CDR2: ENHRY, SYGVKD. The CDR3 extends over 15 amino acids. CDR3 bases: TGTGCCATCAGTGAGTCGGGGACAGTGAACACTGAAGCTTTCTTT. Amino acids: CAISESGTVNTEAFF.

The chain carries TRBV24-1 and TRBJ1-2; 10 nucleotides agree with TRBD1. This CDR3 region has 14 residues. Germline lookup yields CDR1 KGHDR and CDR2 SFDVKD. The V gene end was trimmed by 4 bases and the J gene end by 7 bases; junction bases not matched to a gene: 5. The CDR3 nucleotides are TGTGCCACCAGTGAGACCGGGACAGGGGTTGGCTACACCTTC. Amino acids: CATSETGTGVGYTF.

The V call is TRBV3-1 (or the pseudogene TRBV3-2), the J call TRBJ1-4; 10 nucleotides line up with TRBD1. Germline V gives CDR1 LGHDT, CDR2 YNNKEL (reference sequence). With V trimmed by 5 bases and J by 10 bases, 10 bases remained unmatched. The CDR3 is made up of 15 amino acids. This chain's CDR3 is CASSASGTGVGKLFF. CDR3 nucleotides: TGTGCCAGCAGCGCATCCGGGACAGGGGTGGGAAAACTGTTTTTT.

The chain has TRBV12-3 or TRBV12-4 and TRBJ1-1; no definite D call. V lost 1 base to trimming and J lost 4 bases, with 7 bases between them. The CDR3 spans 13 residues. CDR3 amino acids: CASSLGGGTEAFF. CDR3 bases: TGTGCCAGCAGTTTAGGTGGCGGCACTGAAGCTTTCTTT.

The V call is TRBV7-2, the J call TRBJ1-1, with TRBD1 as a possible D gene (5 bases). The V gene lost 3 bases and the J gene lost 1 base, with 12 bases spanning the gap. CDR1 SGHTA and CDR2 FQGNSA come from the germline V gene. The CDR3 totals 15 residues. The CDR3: CASSFYGQPNTEAFF. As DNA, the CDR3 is TGTGCCAGCAGCTTTTATGGACAACCGAACACTGAAGCTTTCTTT.

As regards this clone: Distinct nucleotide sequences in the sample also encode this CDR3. CDR3 coding DNA: TGTGCCAGCAGCCCCGGGACAGGTAGCTACGAGCAGTACTTC. Protein product: CASSPGTGSYEQYF. This chain connects TRBV3-1 (or the pseudogene TRBV3-2) to TRBJ2-7; TRBD1 agrees at 8 bases. V trimming: 4 bases; J trimming: 3 bases; junction bases outside the gene matches: 5. The germline CDR1 and CDR2 sequences are LGHDT and YNNKEL (reference sequence). The CDR3 extends over 14 amino acids.

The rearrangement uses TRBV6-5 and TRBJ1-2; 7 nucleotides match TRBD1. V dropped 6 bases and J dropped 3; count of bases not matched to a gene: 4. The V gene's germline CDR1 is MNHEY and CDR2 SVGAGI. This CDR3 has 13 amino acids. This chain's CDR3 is CASRHRGDYGYTF. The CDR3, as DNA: TGTGCCAGCAGACACAGGGGTGACTATGGCTACACCTTC.

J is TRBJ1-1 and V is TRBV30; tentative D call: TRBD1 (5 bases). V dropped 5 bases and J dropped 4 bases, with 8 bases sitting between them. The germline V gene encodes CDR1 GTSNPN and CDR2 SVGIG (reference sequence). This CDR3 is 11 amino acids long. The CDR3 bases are TGTGCCTGGTCGACAGCCACTGAAGCTTTCTTT. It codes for CAWSTATEAFF.

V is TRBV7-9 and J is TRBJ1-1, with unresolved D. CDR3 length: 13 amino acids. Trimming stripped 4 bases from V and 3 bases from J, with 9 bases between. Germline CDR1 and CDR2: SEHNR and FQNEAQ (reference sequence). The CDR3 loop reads CASSSGLDTEAFF. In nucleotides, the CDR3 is TGTGCCAGCAGCTCCGGGTTAGACACTGAAGCTTTCTTT.

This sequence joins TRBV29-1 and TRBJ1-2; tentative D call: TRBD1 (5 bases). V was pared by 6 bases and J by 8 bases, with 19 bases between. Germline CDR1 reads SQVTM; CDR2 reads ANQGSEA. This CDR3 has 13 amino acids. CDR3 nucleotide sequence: TGCAGCGTAGAAATTAGGGGCGCAGGGGGCTACACCTTC. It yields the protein CSVEIRGAGGYTF. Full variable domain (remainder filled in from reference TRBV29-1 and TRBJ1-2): SAVISQKPSRDICQRGTSLTIQCQVDSQVTMMFWYRQQPGQSLTLIATANQGSEATYESGFVIDKFPISRPNLTFSTLTVSNMSPEDSSIYLCSVEIRGAGGYTFGSGTRLTVV.

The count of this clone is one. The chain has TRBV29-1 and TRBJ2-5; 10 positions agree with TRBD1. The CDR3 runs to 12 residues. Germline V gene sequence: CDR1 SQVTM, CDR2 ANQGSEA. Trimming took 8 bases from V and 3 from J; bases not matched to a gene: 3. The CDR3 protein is CSWGTGEETQYF. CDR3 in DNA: TGCAGCTGGGGGACAGGGGAAGAGACCCAGTACTTC. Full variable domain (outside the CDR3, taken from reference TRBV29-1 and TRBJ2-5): SAVISQKPSRDICQRGTSLTIQCQVDSQVTMMFWYRQQPGQSLTLIATANQGSEATYESGFVIDKFPISRPNLTFSTLTVSNMSPEDSSIYLCSWGTGEETQYFGPGTRLLVL.

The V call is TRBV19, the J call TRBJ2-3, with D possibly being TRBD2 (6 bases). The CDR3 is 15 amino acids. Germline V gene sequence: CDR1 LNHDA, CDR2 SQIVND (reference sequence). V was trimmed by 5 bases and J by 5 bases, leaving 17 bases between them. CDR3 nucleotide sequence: TGTGCCAGTAGTCCTCTTCCTAGCGAGGTAGATACGCAGTATTTT. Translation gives CASSPLPSEVDTQYF.

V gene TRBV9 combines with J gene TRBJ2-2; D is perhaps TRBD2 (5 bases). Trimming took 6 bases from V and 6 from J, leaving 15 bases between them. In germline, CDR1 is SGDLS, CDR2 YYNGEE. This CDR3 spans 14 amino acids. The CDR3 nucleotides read TGTGCCAGCACCGATACGGCCGGGGCCGGGGAGCTGTTTTTT. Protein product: CASTDTAGAGELFF.

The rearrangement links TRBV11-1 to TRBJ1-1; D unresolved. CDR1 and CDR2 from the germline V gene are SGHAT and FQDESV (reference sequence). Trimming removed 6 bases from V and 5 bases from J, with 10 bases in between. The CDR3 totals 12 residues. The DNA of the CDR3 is TGTGCCAGCAGTCTTATCGGTACTGAAGCTTTCTTT. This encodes CASSLIGTEAFF.